This entry features one T cell receptor (beta chain) sequence. This clonotype was found many times. This clone's antigen is unknown. There are no base qualities to consult, and no much larger clone falls within one base. The data are from a study of neurological immune-mediated disorders (dated by TCRdb to between 2018 and 2020). Context from the whole study: Among the approximately 35 multiple sclerosis patients, some 31 had relapsing-remitting MS and 3 had secondary progressive MS. Using UMI-based sequencing, the study compared peripheral blood TCR-beta repertoires from patients with HTLV-I-associated myelopathy (HAM/TSP), patients with multiple sclerosis, and healthy controls. Alongside PBMC samples, the set of about 100 TCR-beta libraries contained longitudinal samples, technical triplicates, and paired CD4+ and CD8+ T-cell subsets that had been sorted. The cohort comprised roughly 69 subjects: around 15 HAM/TSP patients, around 35 multiple sclerosis patients and approximately 20 healthy controls. Study-wide conclusions, independent of this receptor: TCR clonal expansion was highest in HAM/TSP patients and lowest in MS patients, with MS patients falling below even healthy controls. Across subjects, expanded clones never shared an identical CDR3 amino acid sequence, which suggests that the TCR-beta repertoires in every group were private. In phylogenetic analysis, the repertoires of 18 of 34 MS patients grouped into a cluster of related CDR3 sequences, which suggests a possible signature at the repertoire level. The MS cluster was not associated with any clinical or MRI features, and the authors stated that larger cohorts are needed.

cDNA synthesis used template-switch 5'RACE with a primer carrying a 10-nucleotide random unique molecular identifier tagging each TCR transcript. Each sequencing run produced over 160 million TCR-beta sequences covering 15-18 subjects. The RNeasy kit was used for extraction of total RNA. The KAPA Real-time Library Amplification kit was used to amplify TCR-beta VDJ regions with primers for the TCR constant region and the 5'RACE anchor. A first PCR added sample indexes and Illumina adaptors, and a second PCR then raised library yield. After Ampure bead purification, the roughly 650 bp TCR product was size-selected on a 2% E-gel SizeSelection system. Library quality was checked on a Bioanalyzer, concentration was measured with Qubit, and libraries were quantified with the Kapa Library Quantification kit before pooling. Paired-end 2 x 150 bp sequencing of the libraries was performed on an Illumina HiSeq 2500. To increase sequence diversity, 25-30% phiX was spiked into each library pool. Per the original workflow: The UMI-based MiGEC pipeline processed quality-filtered reads and removed over 85% of raw TCR sequences during error correction. IMGT germline references were used for aligning VDJ genes, and each clonotype was defined as a unique CDR3 amino acid sequence together with its V-J genes. Clonal expansion, Shannon diversity, and CDR3 relatedness (CalcPairwiseDistances, ClusterSamples) were evaluated with VDJtools, and phylogenetic trees were built with CLCbio workbench. Using coefficient-of-variation modelling across technical triplicates, the study counted a clone as expanded if it had at least 8 unique UMIs. TCRdb itself trimmed the public reads at Q25 with fastp, ran MiXCR and retained productive beta chains. A single entry per CDR3 protein holds the most common genes and DNA from its merged rows. None of the V and J calls come from the authors' own analysis; TCRdb made them. The sample table holds around 66,000 distinct CDR3 sequences, of which roughly 5.6% were seen once. The biggest ten clones account for around 2.8% of the sample.

For the unsorted PBMC libraries, 2 million PBMCs were stored in RNAlater at -80 degrees C until RNA extraction and were used to generate the libraries. The multiple sclerosis patients were enrolled in a US clinical protocol that evaluated disease progression with magnetic resonance imaging. Peripheral blood was subjected to Ficoll-Hypaque density gradient centrifugation to isolate PBMCs, which were then cryopreserved in liquid nitrogen. Sequencing was carried out using PBMCs. The clonotype was recovered from a woman aged 30 to 39 with multiple sclerosis.

The CDR3 region has the sequence CASSQGQGGQPQHF. The DNA is TGCGCCAGCAGCCAGGGACAGGGGGGGCAGCCCCAGCATTTT. The rearrangement combines TRBV5-1 with TRBJ1-5, with 11 bases aligning to TRBD1. The CDR3 goes from the cysteine to the phenylalanine over 14 residues. Solely the CDR3 DNA is kept, with 42 bases framed from the first base. Relative to germline, V is missing 4 bases and J is missing 7 bases, with 4 bases of the junction outside any gene match. The CDR1 and CDR2 encoded by the germline V gene are SGHRS and YFSETQ.